The present T cell receptor (beta chain) was sequenced within a study of blood T cells in healthy people across ages. General study results and limits: Long-lived and aged donors differed, with more naive CD4+ cells and higher diversity in the long-lived. The recorded TCR beta diversity per million T cells decreased in a roughly linear manner with age. PBMCs left unsorted prevented a conclusive naive versus antigen-experienced comparison.

The second PCR ran roughly 6 to 11 cycles with a sample-barcoded 5' primer and J-beta primers. TCRdb reanalysed the 5' RACE reads using MiXCR and keeps one entry per CDR3 protein. The sample carries 1.5 million to 2 million distinct CDR3 sequences, around 48% recorded once. This clonotype was seen a handful of times. As yet, its antigen is unknown. Germline V gives CDR1 SQVTM, CDR2 ANQGSEA. The length of the CDR3 is 16 residues. The ends lost 1 base at V and 2 bases at J; junction bases unmatched: 8. This sequence originates from a woman in her forties in good health. This rearrangement joins TRBV29-1 to TRBJ2-3; the match to TRBD1 covers 8 bases. Sequencing was performed on blood. The CDR3 DNA reads as TGCAGCGTTGAAGGCGGGGCAGGGGGCAACACAGATACGCAGTATTTT. Amino acid sequence: CSVEGGAGGNTDTQYF.